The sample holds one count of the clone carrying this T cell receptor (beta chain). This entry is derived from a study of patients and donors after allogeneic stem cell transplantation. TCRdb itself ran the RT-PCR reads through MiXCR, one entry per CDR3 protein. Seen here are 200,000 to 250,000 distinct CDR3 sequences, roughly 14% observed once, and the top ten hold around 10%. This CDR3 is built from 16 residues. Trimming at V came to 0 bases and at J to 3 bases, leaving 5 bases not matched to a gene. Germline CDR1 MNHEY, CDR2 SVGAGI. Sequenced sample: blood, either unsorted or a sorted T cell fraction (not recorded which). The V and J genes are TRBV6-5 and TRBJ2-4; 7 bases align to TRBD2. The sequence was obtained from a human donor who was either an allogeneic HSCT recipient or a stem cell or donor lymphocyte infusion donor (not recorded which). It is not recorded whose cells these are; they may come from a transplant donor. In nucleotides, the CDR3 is TGTGCCAGCAGTTACTCCGGACTAGGGAACAAAAACATTCAGTACTTC. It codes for CASSYSGLGNKNIQYF.